Following are 23 T cell receptor beta chains from one sample sequenced in a study of cytotoxic CD8 clonotypes in ibrutinib-treated CLL. The data were produced by immunoSEQ multiplex PCR, yet TCRdb's version contains in-frame clones alone and is incomplete. The sample records 200,000 or so clones, about four fifths being singletons. Source: PBMCs, taken after 12 months of ibrutinib treatment. These receptors came from a human donor with chronic lymphocytic leukemia.

V gene TRBV19 combines with J gene TRBJ1-4; no definite D call. Germline V gives CDR1 LNHDA, CDR2 SQIVND (reference sequence). This CDR3 has 20 amino acids. The ends were cut back, 1 base at V and 0 bases at J, with 21 bases in the middle. CDR3 bases: TGTGCCAGTAGTATAGGCTGGTCAACCGGAGCCCTTGCAACTAATGAAAAACTGTTTTTT. Translating it yields CASSIGWSTGALATNEKLFF.

This sequence joins TRBV6-5 and TRBJ1-1, with 7 bases lining up with TRBD1. V shed 0 bases, J shed 1 base, and the junction held 5 bases outside the gene matches. The CDR3 runs to 16 residues. The germline V gene encodes CDR1 MNHEY and CDR2 SVGAGI. As DNA, the CDR3 is TGTGCCAGCAGTTACTCGTTTGGACAGGAGAACACTGAAGCTTTCTTT. Protein: CASSYSFGQENTEAFF.

The V and J genes are TRBV19 and TRBJ1-6; D is perhaps TRBD1 (6 bases). Germline V CDR1 and CDR2: LNHDA, SQIVND (reference sequence). The CDR3 totals 15 residues. V dropped 4 bases and J dropped 8 bases, with 15 bases sitting between them. The CDR3 DNA follows: TGTGCCAGTAGTAAGGGCGGGACACGTCATTCACCCCTCCACTTT. Translating gives CASSKGGTRHSPLHF.

This clone was observed once. The chain is built from TRBV6-5 and TRBJ1-2; perhaps TRBD1 as D (5 bases). CDR1 MNHEY and CDR2 SVGAGI come from the germline V gene. The ends were cut back, 2 bases at V and 3 bases at J, with 10 bases in the middle. CDR3 length: 14 amino acids. For the CDR3, the DNA is TGTGCCAGCAGTTACGGTGGGGCCCACTATGGCTACACCTTC. Translating gives CASSYGGAHYGYTF.

The chain combines TRBV11-2 with TRBJ1-1; D is perhaps TRBD1 (5 bases). V gave up 2 bases and J gave up 2 bases, with 9 bases separating them. Per the germline V gene, CDR1 is SGHAT and CDR2 is FQNNGV. The CDR3 loop spans 14 amino acids. In DNA, the CDR3 is TGTGCCAGCAGCTTATTGGGGGTAAACACTGAAGCTTTCTTT. Translation: CASSLLGVNTEAFF.

In regard to this clone: A much larger clone lies a single base off, so this may be a read error. The J gene is TRBJ2-5, the V gene TRBV5-4; D unresolved. CDR3 length: 12 residues. V lost 0 bases and J 0 bases, leaving 0 bases between the germline ends. Germline lookup yields CDR1 SGHNT and CDR2 YYREEE (reference sequence). The CDR3 spells CASSLDQETQYF. The CDR3 nucleotides are TGTGCCAGCAGCTTGGACCAAGAGACCCAGTACTTC.

This chain links TRBV7-2 with TRBJ1-6; possibly TRBD1 for D (5 bases). CDR1 SGHTA and CDR2 FQGNSA come from the germline V gene. The CDR3 has 13 amino acids. V was cut by 8 bases and J by 7 bases, with 12 bases left in between. The CDR3 protein is CASSDSVNSPLHF. The CDR3 DNA sequence: TGTGCCAGCTCCGACAGCGTCAATTCACCCCTCCACTTT.

V is TRBV6-5 and J is TRBJ2-1, with a tentative D call TRBD1 (6 bases). The CDR3 is 14 amino acids. V dropped 8 bases and J dropped 0 bases, with 11 bases sitting between them. In germline, CDR1 is MNHEY, CDR2 SVGAGI. CDR3 DNA sequence: TGTGCCAGCGGGGGCTCTAGCTCCTACAATGAGCAGTTCTTC. It specifies CASGGSSSYNEQFF.

The chain recombines TRBV30 with TRBJ2-7, with D unclear. Trimming removed 3 bases at V and 3 bases at J, with 9 bases between. The CDR3 loop spans 12 amino acids. Germline lookup yields CDR1 GTSNPN and CDR2 SVGIG (reference sequence). The CDR3 bases are TGTGCCTGGAGCTCAGTAGGCTACGAGCAGTACTTC. This translates into CAWSSVGYEQYF.

Details on this clone: The junction and the germline gene differ at one end; a read error may be behind it. J is TRBJ2-3 and V is TRBV7-7; D call uncertain. The germline gives CDR1 SSHAT, CDR2 FNYEAQ (reference sequence). This CDR3 comprises 14 residues. The CDR3 sequence is CASSVGSQTDTQYF. The CDR3 DNA reads as TGTGCTAGCAGCGTGGGCAGCCAAACAGATACGCAGTATTTT. Variable domain in full (rest from reference TRBV7-7 and TRBJ2-3): GAGVSQSPRYKVTKRGQDVTLRCDPISSHATLYWYQQALGQGPEFLTYFNYEAQPDKSGLPSDRFSAERPEGSISTLTIQRTEQRDSAMYRCASSVGSQTDTQYFGPGTRLTVL.

The chain joins TRBV6-6 to TRBJ2-7; no firm D call. Germline CDR1 MNHNY, CDR2 SVGAGI (reference sequence). The CDR3 contains 13 residues. V lost 0 bases and J lost 9, with 12 bases in between. CDR3 loop: CASSYSRSERQYF. CDR3 DNA sequence: TGTGCCAGCAGTTACTCGAGGTCGGAGCGGCAGTACTTC.

This clone has a handful of counts. The J gene is TRBJ1-4, the V gene TRBV7-9; 9 bases fit TRBD1. This CDR3 comprises 14 residues. Trimming at V came to 6 bases and at J to 4 bases, leaving 3 bases not matched to a gene. The V gene's germline CDR1 is SEHNR and CDR2 FQNEAQ (reference sequence). CDR3 sequence (DNA): TGTGCCAGCAGACGGACAGGGGATAATGAAAAACTGTTTTTT. Protein: CASRRTGDNEKLFF.

This clone was seen a few times. The sample holds other DNA sequences that translate to the same CDR3. The V call is TRBV7-9, the J call TRBJ1-2; D not resolved. The germline V and J ends were trimmed by 2 bases and 1 base, with 5 bases remaining between them. The CDR3 spans 13 residues. Germline lookup yields CDR1 SEHNR and CDR2 FQNEAQ (reference sequence). CDR3: CASSLSNNYGYTF. The CDR3 DNA reads as TGTGCCAGCAGCTTATCGAATAACTATGGCTACACCTTC.

This clone was seen once. This chain links TRBV11-2 with TRBJ1-5, with D perhaps TRBD1 (5 bases). Germline CDR1 is SGHAT and CDR2 is FQNNGV. The CDR3 has 14 amino acids. Trimming left V 4 bases short and J 1 base short, with 8 bases between. The CDR3 is CASSSGQSNQPQHF. The DNA of the CDR3 is TGTGCCAGCAGCTCCGGACAAAGCAATCAGCCCCAGCATTTT.

This chain uses TRBV30 with TRBJ2-3; TRBD1 aligns across 8 bases. The CDR3 has 14 residues. J was trimmed by 1 base and V by 3 bases; bases with no gene match: 3. In germline, CDR1 is GTSNPN, CDR2 SVGIG (reference sequence). DNA of the CDR3: TGTGCCTGGAGGCTACAGGGGGGCACAGATACGCAGTATTTT. It specifies CAWRLQGGTDTQYF.

CDR3 amino acids: CASRERTGGGQPQHF. CDR3 nucleotides: TGCGCCAGCAGGGAACGGACAGGGGGTGGCCAGCCCCAGCATTTT. The rearrangement joins TRBV4-1 to TRBJ1-5; the match to TRBD1 covers 10 bases. The CDR3 has 15 amino acids. The V and J ends lost 6 bases and 7 bases, in that order; junction bases with no gene match: 9. The germline V gene has CDR1 MGHRA and CDR2 YSYEKL.

This clone came up a few times. The chain couples TRBV6-5 to TRBJ2-3, with 15 bases that match TRBD2. From germline, CDR1 is MNHEY and CDR2 SVGAGI. The J segment lost 4 bases and the V segment lost 5 bases, leaving 1 base of the junction unmatched. This CDR3 has 15 residues. Here the CDR3 reads CASSGLAGGPDTQYF. The CDR3 nucleotides read TGTGCCAGCAGTGGACTAGCGGGAGGGCCAGATACGCAGTATTTT.

The V gene is TRBV6-9, the J gene TRBJ2-1; no clear D. Germline V gene lookup returns CDR1 MNHGY and CDR2 SVAAGI. The CDR3 extends over 10 amino acids. Between the trimmed V and J ends, which lost 7 bases and 5 bases, there was a span of 3 bases. For the CDR3, the DNA is TGTGCCAGCACCCACAATGAGCAGTTCTTC. Protein sequence: CASTHNEQFF.

The chain couples TRBV7-9 to TRBJ1-1; tentative D call: TRBD1 (5 bases). Germline loops: CDR1 SEHNR, CDR2 FQNEAQ (reference sequence). V gave up 5 bases and J gave up 4 bases, with 17 bases separating them. CDR3 size: 15 residues. The CDR3 is CASSPFEGSGTEAFF. The CDR3 DNA sequence: TGTGCCAGCAGCCCTTTCGAGGGGTCGGGCACTGAAGCTTTCTTT.

V gene TRBV28 combines with J gene TRBJ2-7, with TRBD2 matching over 9 bases. Trimming removed 7 bases from V and 2 bases from J; junction bases left unmatched: 3. Germline CDR1 MDHEN, CDR2 SYDVKM. The CDR3 extends over 13 amino acids. DNA of the CDR3: TGTGCCAGCACACGGACTAGCGCCTACGAGCAGTACTTC. The encoded protein is CASTRTSAYEQYF. Combining the CDR3 with reference TRBV28 and TRBJ2-7 gives the whole variable domain DVKVTQSSRYLVKRTGEKVFLECVQDMDHENMFWYRQDPGLGLRLIYFSYDVKMKEKGDIPEGYSVSREKKERFSLILESASTNQTSMYLCASTRTSAYEQYFGPGTRLTVT.

The J gene is TRBJ1-5, the V gene TRBV5-1; D is uncertain. There are 13 residues in the CDR3. The V gene lost 0 bases and the J gene lost 9 bases, with 10 bases spanning the gap. CDR1 SGHRS and CDR2 YFSETQ come from the germline V gene. The CDR3, as DNA: TGCGCCAGCAGCTTGGATGGGTTGGGGCCCCAGCATTTT. The encoded protein is CASSLDGLGPQHF.

The rearrangement joins TRBV10-3 to TRBJ2-7, with D perhaps TRBD2 (7 bases). The CDR3 extends over 14 amino acids. Trimming stripped 2 bases from V and 7 bases from J, with 15 bases between. Germline V gives CDR1 ENHRY, CDR2 SYGVKD. In nucleotides, the CDR3 is TGTGCCATCAGTGAGGGGAGGGGGGTACAAGAGCAGTACTTC. Protein sequence: CAISEGRGVQEQYF.

This clone was counted only a few times. The chain links TRBV27 to TRBJ1-1, with D maybe TRBD1 (5 bases). The CDR3 loop spans 16 amino acids. Per the germline V gene, CDR1 is MNHEY and CDR2 is SMNVEV (reference sequence). Trimming removed 1 base from V and 0 bases from J, with 12 bases in between. Here the CDR3 reads CASSLWGWPMNTEAFF. The CDR3 region has the DNA TGTGCCAGCAGTTTATGGGGGTGGCCCATGAACACTGAAGCTTTCTTT.